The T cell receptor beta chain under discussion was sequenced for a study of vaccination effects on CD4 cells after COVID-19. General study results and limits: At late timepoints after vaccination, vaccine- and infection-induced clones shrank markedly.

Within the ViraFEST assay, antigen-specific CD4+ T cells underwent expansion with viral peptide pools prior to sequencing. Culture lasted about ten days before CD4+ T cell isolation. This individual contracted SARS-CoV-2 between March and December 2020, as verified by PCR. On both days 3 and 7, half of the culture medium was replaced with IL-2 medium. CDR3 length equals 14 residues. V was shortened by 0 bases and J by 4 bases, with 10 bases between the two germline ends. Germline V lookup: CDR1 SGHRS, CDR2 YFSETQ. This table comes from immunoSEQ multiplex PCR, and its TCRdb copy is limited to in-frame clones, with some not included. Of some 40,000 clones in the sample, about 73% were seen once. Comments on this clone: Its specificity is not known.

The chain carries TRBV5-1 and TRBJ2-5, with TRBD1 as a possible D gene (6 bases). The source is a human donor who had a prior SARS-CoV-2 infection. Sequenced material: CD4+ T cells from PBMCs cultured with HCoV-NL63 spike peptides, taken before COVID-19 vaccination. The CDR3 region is CASSLDWGRETQYF. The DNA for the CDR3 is TGCGCCAGCAGCTTGGACTGGGGGCGAGAGACCCAGTACTTC.